In this sample, the clone carrying this TCR beta chain turned up a few times. Its specificity is unknown. This table comes from immunoSEQ multiplex PCR, and its TCRdb copy is limited to in-frame clones, with some not included. Here the sample spans more than 25,000 clones, approximately 74% being singletons. This entry belongs to a study of immune evolution from preneoplasia to lung adenocarcinoma. Study findings and constraints: From normal lung to invasive adenocarcinoma, top clone frequencies appeared to decrease.

CDR3 length equals 13 residues. Germline assignment: CDR1 MNHNS and CDR2 SASEGT. Deletions cut 11 bases from V and 8 bases from J, with 19 bases between. Sequencing input: FFPE invasive lung adenocarcinoma tissue. The TCR was taken from a person in their sixties with invasive lung adenocarcinoma. Some clones in this sample may be carry-over from other donors' samples. This chain joins TRBV6-1 and TRBJ2-4; D may be TRBD2 (6 bases). The CDR3 sequence is CASRPPGTDIQYF. In DNA, the CDR3 is TGTGCCTCCCGTCCCCCTGGGACTGACATTCAGTACTTC.